This T cell receptor (beta chain) was found in a study of neurological immune-mediated disorders. Turning to the study itself: In a group of roughly 34 multiple sclerosis patients, approximately 31 had the relapsing-remitting type and 3 had the secondary progressive type.

Many counts were recorded for this clonotype. 5'RACE generated cDNA with 10-nucleotide random UMIs. One entry per CDR3 protein results from TCRdb running MiXCR on the 5' RACE reads. The repertoire holds about 62,000 distinct CDR3 sequences, with roughly 4% as singletons. Stored at -80 C, 2 million PBMCs were the source of the unsorted libraries. From germline, CDR1 is SGHNT and CDR2 YYREEE (reference sequence). The V gene lost 5 bases and the J gene lost 7 bases, with 15 bases spanning the gap. The CDR3 spans 14 residues. This receptor was taken from a woman in her 50s with multiple sclerosis. The sequenced sample was PBMCs. The chain joins TRBV5-4 to TRBJ2-2; D is unresolved. In nucleotides, the CDR3 is TGTGCCAGCAGTAGACCCGGAGAAAGCGGGGAGCTGTTTTTT. Translated: CASSRPGESGELFF. Drawing the rest from reference TRBV5-4 and TRBJ2-2, the complete variable domain is ETGVTQSPTHLIKTRGQQVTLRCSSQSGHNTVSWYQQALGQGPQFIFQYYREEENGRGNFPPRFSGLQFPNYSSELNVNALELDDSALYLCASSRPGESGELFFGEGSRLTVL.